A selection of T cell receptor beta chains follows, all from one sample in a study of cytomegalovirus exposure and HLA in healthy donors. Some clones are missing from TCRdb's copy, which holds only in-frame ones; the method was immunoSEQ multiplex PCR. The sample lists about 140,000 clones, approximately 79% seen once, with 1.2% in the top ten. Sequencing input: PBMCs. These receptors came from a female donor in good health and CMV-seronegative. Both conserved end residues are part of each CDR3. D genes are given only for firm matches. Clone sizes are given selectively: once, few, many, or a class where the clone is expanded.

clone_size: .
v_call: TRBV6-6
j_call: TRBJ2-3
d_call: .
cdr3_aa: CASSQGWERDTQYF
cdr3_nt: TGTGCCAGCAGCCAGGGGTGGGAGCGAGATACGCAGTATTTT

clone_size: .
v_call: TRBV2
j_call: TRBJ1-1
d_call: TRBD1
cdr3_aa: CASSGQGNTEAFF
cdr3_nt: TGTGCCAGCAGTGGACAGGGTAACACTGAAGCTTTCTTT

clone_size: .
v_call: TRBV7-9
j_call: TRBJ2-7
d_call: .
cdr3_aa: CASTRVPSEQYF
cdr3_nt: TGTGCCAGCACCCGTGTCCCCTCCGAGCAGTACTTC

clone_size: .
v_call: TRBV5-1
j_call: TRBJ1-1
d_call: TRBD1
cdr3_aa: CASRNGQGLNTEAFF
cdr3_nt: TGCGCCAGCAGAAACGGACAGGGGCTTAACACTGAAGCTTTCTTT

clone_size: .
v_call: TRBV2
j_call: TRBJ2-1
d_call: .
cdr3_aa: CASTASPINEQFF
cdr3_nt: TGTGCCAGCACCGCTAGCCCCATCAATGAGCAGTTCTTC

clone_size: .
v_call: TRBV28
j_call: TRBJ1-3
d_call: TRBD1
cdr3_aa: CASGYRGLRNTIYF
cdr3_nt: TGTGCCAGCGGCTACAGGGGGCTCCGAAACACCATATATTTT

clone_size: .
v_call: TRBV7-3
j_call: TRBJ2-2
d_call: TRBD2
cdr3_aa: CASSPGLAGAYTGELFF
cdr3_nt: TGTGCCAGCAGCCCCGGACTAGCGGGAGCTTACACCGGGGAGCTGTTTTTT

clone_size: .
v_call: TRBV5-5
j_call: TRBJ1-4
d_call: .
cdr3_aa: CASSFRNEKLFF
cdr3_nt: TGTGCCAGCAGCTTTAGAAATGAAAAACTGTTTTTT

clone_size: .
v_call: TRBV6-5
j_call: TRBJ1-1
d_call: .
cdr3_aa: CASSHQGTEAFF
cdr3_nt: TGTGCCAGCAGCCATCAGGGGACTGAAGCTTTCTTT

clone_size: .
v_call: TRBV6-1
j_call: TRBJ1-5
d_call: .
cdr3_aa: CASSEAREYSNQPQHF
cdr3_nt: TGTGCCAGCAGTGAAGCGCGGGAGTATAGCAATCAGCCCCAGCATTTT

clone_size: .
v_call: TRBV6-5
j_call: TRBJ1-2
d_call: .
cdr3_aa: CASSYTTMGYGYTF
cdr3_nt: TGTGCCAGCAGTTACACCACTATGGGCTATGGCTACACCTTC

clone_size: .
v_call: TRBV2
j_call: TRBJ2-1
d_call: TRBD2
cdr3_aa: CASSEEVAGELEQFF
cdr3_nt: TGTGCCAGCAGTGAAGAGGTAGCGGGCGAATTGGAGCAGTTCTTC

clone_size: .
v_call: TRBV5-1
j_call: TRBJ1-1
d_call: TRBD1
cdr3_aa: CASSLQGVNTEAFF
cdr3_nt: TGCGCCAGCAGCTTGCAGGGGGTCAACACTGAAGCTTTCTTT

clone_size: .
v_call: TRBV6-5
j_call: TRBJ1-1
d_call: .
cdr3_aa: CASSGGGGGDTEAFF
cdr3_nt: TGTGCCAGCAGCGGGGGAGGCGGGGGGGACACTGAAGCTTTCTTT

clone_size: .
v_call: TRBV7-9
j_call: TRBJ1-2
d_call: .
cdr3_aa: CASSLALEGRYGYTF
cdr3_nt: TGTGCCAGCAGCTTAGCCCTGGAAGGGAGGTACGGCTACACCTTC

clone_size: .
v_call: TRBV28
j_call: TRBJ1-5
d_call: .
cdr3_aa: CASSLGTPYQPQHF
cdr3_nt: TGTGCCAGCAGTTTAGGGACACCCTATCAGCCCCAGCATTTT

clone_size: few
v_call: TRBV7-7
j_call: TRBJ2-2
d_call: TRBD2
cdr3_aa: CASSALLADYTGELFF
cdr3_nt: TGTGCTAGCAGCGCCCTACTAGCGGATTACACCGGGGAGCTGTTTTTT

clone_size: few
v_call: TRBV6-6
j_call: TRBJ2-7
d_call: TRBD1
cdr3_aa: CASSRQGQGAYEQYF
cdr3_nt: TGTGCCAGCAGCAGACAAGGACAGGGCGCCTACGAGCAGTACTTC

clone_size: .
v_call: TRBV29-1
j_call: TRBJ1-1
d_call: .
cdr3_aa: CSAIQGIEAFF
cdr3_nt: TGCAGCGCTATACAGGGAATTGAAGCTTTCTTT

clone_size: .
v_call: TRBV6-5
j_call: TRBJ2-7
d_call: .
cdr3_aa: CASSYSRSTYEQYF
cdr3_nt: TGTGCCAGCAGTTACTCTCGGTCTACCTACGAGCAGTACTTC

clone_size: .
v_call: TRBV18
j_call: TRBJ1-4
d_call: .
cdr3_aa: CASSLGAPDEKLFF
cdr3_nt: TGTGCCAGCTCACTGGGGGCGCCTGATGAAAAACTGTTTTTT

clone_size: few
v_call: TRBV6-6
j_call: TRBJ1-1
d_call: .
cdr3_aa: CASSPLGSGDTEAFF
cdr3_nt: TGTGCCAGCAGTCCCCTGGGATCAGGGGACACTGAAGCTTTCTTT

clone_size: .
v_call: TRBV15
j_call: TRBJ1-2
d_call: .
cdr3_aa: CATSRVGVRDYGYTF
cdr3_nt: TGTGCCACCAGCAGAGTAGGGGTTAGGGACTATGGCTACACCTTC

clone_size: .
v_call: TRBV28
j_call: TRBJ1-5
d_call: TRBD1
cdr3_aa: CASSLLGQGDNQPQHF
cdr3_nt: TGTGCCAGCAGTTTACTAGGACAGGGCGACAATCAGCCCCAGCATTTT

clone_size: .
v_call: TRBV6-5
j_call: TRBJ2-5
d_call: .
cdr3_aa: CASSYDRGETQYF
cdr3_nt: TGTGCCAGCAGTTATGATCGGGGGGAGACCCAGTACTTC

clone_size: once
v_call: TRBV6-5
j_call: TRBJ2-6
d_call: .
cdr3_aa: CASRKQGSGANVLTF
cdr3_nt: TGTGCCAGCAGGAAACAGGGCTCTGGGGCCAACGTCCTGACTTTC

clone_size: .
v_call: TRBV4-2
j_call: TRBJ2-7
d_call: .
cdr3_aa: CASSQQGYEQYF
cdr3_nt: TGTGCCAGCAGCCAGCAGGGTTACGAGCAGTACTTC

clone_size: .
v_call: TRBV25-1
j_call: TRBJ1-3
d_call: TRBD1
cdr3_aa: CASSEGGGQGNTIYF
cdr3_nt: TGTGCCAGCAGTGAAGGGGGGGGACAGGGGAACACCATATATTTT

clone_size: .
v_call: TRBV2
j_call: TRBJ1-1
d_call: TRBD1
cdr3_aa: CASSDRGRWDTEAFF
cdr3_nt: TGTGCCAGCAGTGACAGGGGGCGGTGGGACACTGAAGCTTTCTTT

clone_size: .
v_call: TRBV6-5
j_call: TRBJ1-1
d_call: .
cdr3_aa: CASRTVNTEAFF
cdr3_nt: TGTGCCAGCAGAACAGTGAACACTGAAGCTTTCTTT

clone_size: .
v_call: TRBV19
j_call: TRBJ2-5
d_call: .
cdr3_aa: CASSMTVQETQYF
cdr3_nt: TGTGCCAGTAGTATGACAGTACAAGAGACCCAGTACTTC

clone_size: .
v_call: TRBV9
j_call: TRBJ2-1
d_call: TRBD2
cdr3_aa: CASSVTAGGPRGSSYNEQFF
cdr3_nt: TGTGCCAGCAGCGTAACAGCGGGAGGGCCGCGGGGAAGCTCCTACAATGAGCAGTTCTTC

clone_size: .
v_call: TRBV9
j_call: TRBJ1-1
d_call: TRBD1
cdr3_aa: CASSVGLIGDRGRGVSTEAFF
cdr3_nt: TGTGCCAGCAGCGTAGGGCTTATTGGGGACAGGGGCAGGGGGGTGAGCACTGAAGCTTTCTTT

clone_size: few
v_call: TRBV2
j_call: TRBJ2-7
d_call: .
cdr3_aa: CASSESSEQYF
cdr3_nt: TGTGCCAGCAGTGAATCCTCCGAGCAGTACTTC

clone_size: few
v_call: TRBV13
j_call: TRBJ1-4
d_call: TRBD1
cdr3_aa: CASSRTTGTGLEKLFF
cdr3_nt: TGTGCCAGCAGCCGTACCACCGGGACAGGGCTTGAAAAACTGTTTTTT

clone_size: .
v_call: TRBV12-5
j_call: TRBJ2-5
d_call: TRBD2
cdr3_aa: CASGWGLAGGFQTQYF
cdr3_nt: TGTGCTAGTGGTTGGGGACTAGCGGGAGGCTTTCAGACCCAGTACTTC

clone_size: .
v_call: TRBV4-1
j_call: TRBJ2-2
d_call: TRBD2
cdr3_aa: CASSQPPLAGGADTGELFF
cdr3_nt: TGCGCCAGCAGCCAACCCCCACTAGCGGGAGGGGCAGACACCGGGGAGCTGTTTTTT

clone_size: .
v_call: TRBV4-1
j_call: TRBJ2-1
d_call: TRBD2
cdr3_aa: CASSQGAGVPNEQFF
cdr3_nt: TGCGCCAGCAGCCAAGGAGCGGGAGTTCCCAATGAGCAGTTCTTC

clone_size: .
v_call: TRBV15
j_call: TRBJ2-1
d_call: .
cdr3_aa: CATSREGWAGRGDEQFF
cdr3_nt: TGTGCCACCAGCAGAGAGGGTTGGGCGGGAAGGGGAGATGAGCAGTTCTTC

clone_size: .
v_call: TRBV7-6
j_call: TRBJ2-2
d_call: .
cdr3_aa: CASSLGGPTNTGELFF
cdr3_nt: TGTGCCAGCAGCTTAGGGGGGCCTACGAACACCGGGGAGCTGTTTTTT

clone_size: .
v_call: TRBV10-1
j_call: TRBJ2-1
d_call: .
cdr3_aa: CASSVMGLNEQFF
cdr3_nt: TGCGCCAGCAGTGTCATGGGACTGAATGAGCAGTTCTTC

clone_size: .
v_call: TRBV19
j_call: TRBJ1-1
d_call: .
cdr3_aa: CASSIGTVNTEAFF
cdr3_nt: TGTGCCAGTAGTATAGGGACAGTGAACACTGAAGCTTTCTTT